A selection of T cell receptor beta chains follows, all from one sample in a study of CD8 T cells in Susac syndrome. A single record per CDR3 protein comes from TCRdb applying MiXCR to the immunoSEQ multiplex PCR reads. Of 170,000 or so distinct CDR3 sequences listed, 94% are singletons. Material for sequencing was CD4+ T cells from PBMCs. The receptors derive from a human donor with Susac syndrome. Both conserved end residues are part of each CDR3. A D gene is named only where the DNA matches it firmly. Size is omitted from some rows. Given values are once, few, many or a class for expanded clones.

TRBJ2-2 | TRBV7-2 | NA | NA | CASSLVPGAPVGELFF | TGTGCCAGCAGCTTAGTGCCGGGGGCGCCTGTCGGGGAGCTGTTTTTT
TRBJ1-6 | TRBV2 | NA | TRBD1 | CASSGGQVGNSPLHF | TGTGCCAGCAGTGGAGGACAGGTGGGGAATTCACCCCTCCACTTT
TRBJ2-5 | TRBV29-1 | NA | NA | CSVGQQETQYF | TGCAGCGTTGGACAGCAAGAGACCCAGTACTTC
TRBJ2-5 | TRBV16 | once | TRBD2 | CASSQSPASGGETQYF | TGTGCCAGCAGCCAATCGCCGGCTAGCGGGGGAGAGACCCAGTACTTC
TRBJ2-3 | TRBV5-4 | NA | TRBD1 | CASSFGQGGSTDTQYF | TGTGCCAGCAGCTTCGGACAGGGTGGGAGCACAGATACGCAGTATTTT
TRBJ2-3 | TRBV5-4 | NA | TRBD1 | CASSPSGTGGGDTQYF | TGTGCCAGCAGCCCGTCCGGGACAGGGGGCGGAGATACGCAGTATTTT
TRBJ2-3 | TRBV21-1 | NA | NA | CASSKALGLPRHTDTQYF | TGTGCCAGCAGCAAGGCCTTGGGACTTCCACGCCACACAGATACGCAGTATTTT
TRBJ2-5 | TRBV18 | NA | NA | CASSPSREETQYF | TGTGCCAGCTCACCTAGCAGGGAAGAGACCCAGTACTTC
TRBJ1-1 | TRBV12-3/TRBV12-4 | NA | TRBD1 | CASSNRGLEAFF | TGTGCCAGCAGCAACAGGGGGCTTGAAGCTTTCTTT
TRBJ2-3 | TRBV12-3/TRBV12-4 | NA | NA | CASSRGQKTSTDTQYF | TGTGCCAGCAGTCGTGGACAGAAGACTAGCACAGATACGCAGTATTTT
TRBJ1-1 | TRBV10-3 | NA | NA | CAISEAGMNTEAFF | TGTGCCATCAGTGAAGCAGGGATGAACACTGAAGCTTTCTTT
TRBJ1-2 | TRBV3-1 | NA | NA | CASSQEKGPSSTF | TGTGCCAGCAGCCAAGAGAAGGGTCCGAGCAGCACCTTC
TRBJ2-2 | TRBV20-1 | NA | TRBD1 | CSARTGPNTGELFF | TGCAGTGCTAGGACAGGGCCGAACACCGGGGAGCTGTTTTTT
TRBJ2-4 | TRBV12-3/TRBV12-4 | NA | NA | CASSPWVGDLSKNIQYF | TGTGCCAGCAGTCCCTGGGTGGGGGATCTATCCAAAAACATTCAGTACTTC
TRBJ1-5 | TRBV2 | NA | NA | CASAGGSNQPQHF | TGTGCCAGCGCCGGGGGTAGCAATCAGCCCCAGCATTTT
TRBJ2-4 | TRBV12-3/TRBV12-4 | once | NA | CASSMRGDIQYF | TGTGCCAGCAGTATGAGGGGAGACATTCAGTACTTC
TRBJ1-1 | TRBV29-1 | NA | NA | CSARSDKNTEAFF | TGCAGCGCTCGTTCAGACAAGAACACTGAAGCTTTCTTT
TRBJ1-2 | TRBV18 | NA | TRBD1 | CASSPLGGQGSFLYGYTF | TGTGCCAGCTCACCTCTCGGGGGACAGGGATCGTTTCTCTATGGCTACACCTTC
TRBJ2-1 | TRBV15 | NA | NA | CATSSSEDGLYNEQFF | TGTGCCACCAGCAGTTCGGAGGACGGCTTATACAATGAGCAGTTCTTC
TRBJ1-2 | TRBV15 | once | NA | CATSRDIRGYGYTF | TGTGCCACCAGCAGAGATATCCGGGGCTATGGCTACACCTTC
TRBJ2-7 | TRBV12-3/TRBV12-4 | NA | NA | CASSLDGPSYEQYF | TGTGCCAGCAGTTTAGACGGTCCCAGCTACGAGCAGTACTTC